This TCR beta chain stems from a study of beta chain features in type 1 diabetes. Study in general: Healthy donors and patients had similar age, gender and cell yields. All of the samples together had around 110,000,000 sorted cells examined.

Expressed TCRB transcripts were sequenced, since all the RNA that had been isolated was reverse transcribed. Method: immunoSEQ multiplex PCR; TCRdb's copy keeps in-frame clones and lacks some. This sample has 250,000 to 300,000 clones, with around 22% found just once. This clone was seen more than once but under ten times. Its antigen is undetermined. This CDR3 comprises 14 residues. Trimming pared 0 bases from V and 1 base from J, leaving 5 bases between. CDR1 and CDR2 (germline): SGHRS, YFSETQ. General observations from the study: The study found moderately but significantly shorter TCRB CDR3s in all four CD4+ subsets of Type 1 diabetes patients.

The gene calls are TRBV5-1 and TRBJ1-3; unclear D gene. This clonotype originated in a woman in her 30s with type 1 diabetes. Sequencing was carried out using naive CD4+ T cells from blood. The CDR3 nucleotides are TGCGCCAGCAGCTTGGAGACTTCTGGAAACACCATATATTTT. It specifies CASSLETSGNTIYF.